This T cell receptor (beta chain) was captured in a study of cytomegalovirus exposure and HLA in healthy donors. Turning to the study itself: The study placed approximately 78% of its 398 genotyped donors in the Caucasian-associated ancestry cluster. The study's findings and limits: In a later analysis, specific HLA alleles were associated with under 20,000 TCR beta sequences at a 0.05 false discovery rate.

In the PCR, 60 Vbeta and 13 Jbeta primers were used. The assay was immunoSEQ multiplex PCR, and TCRdb's table has in-frame clones only and misses some. The sample lists some 150,000 clones, around 72% occurring once. Germline V gene lookup returns CDR1 SEHNR and CDR2 FQNEAQ (reference sequence). The CDR3 covers 16 residues. The V and J ends lost 1 base and 4 bases respectively, with 16 bases between them. Comment on this clone: The antigen remains unidentified.

This clonotype was obtained from a man between 35 and 55 years old in good health and CMV-seronegative. This sequence joins TRBV7-9 and TRBJ1-2, with D perhaps matching TRBD1 (6 bases). The sample consisted of PBMCs. This CDR3 reads CASSLGGRQGTYGYTF. The DNA of the CDR3 is TGTGCCAGCAGCTTAGGCGGCAGGCAGGGGACCTATGGCTACACCTTC.